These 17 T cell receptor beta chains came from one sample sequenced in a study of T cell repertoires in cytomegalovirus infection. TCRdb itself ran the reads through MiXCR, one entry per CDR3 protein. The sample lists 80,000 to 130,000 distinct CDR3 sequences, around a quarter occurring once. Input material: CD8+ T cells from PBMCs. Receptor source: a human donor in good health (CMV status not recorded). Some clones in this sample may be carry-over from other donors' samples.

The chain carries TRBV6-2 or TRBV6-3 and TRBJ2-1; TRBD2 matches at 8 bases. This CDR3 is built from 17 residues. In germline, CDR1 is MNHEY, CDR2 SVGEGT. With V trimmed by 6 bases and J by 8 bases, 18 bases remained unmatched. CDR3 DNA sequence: TGTGCCAGCAGCCGGTTAAGCGGGGGTTCCGCTAAAGATGAGCAGTTCTTC. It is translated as CASSRLSGGSAKDEQFF.

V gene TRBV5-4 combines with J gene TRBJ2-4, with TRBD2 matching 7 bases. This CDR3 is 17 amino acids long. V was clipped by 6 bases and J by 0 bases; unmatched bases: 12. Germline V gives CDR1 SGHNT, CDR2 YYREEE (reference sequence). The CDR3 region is CASNEGGAAPAKNIQYF. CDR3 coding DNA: TGTGCCAGCAACGAGGGAGGGGCGGCTCCAGCCAAAAACATTCAGTACTTC. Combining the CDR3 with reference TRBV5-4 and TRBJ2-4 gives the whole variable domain ETGVTQSPTHLIKTRGQQVTLRCSSQSGHNTVSWYQQALGQGPQFIFQYYREEENGRGNFPPRFSGLQFPNYSSELNVNALELDDSALYLCASNEGGAAPAKNIQYFGAGTRLSVL.

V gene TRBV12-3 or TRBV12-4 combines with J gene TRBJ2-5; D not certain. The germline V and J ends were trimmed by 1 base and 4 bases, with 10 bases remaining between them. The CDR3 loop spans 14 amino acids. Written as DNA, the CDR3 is TGTGCCAGCAGTTTAGTCGGGTCTCCAGAGACCCAGTACTTC. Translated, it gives CASSLVGSPETQYF.

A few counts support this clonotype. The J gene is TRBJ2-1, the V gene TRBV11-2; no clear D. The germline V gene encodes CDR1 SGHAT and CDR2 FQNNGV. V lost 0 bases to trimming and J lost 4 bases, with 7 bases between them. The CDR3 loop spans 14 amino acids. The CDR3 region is CASSLDPTYNEQFF. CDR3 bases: TGTGCCAGCAGCTTAGATCCGACTTACAATGAGCAGTTCTTC.

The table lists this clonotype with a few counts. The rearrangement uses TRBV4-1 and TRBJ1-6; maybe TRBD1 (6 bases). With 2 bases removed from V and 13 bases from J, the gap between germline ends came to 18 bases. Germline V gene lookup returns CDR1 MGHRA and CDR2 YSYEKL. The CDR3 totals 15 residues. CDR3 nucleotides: TGCGCCAGCAGCCAAACACGTGCTTCGCAGGGGCCCCTCCACTTT. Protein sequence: CASSQTRASQGPLHF.

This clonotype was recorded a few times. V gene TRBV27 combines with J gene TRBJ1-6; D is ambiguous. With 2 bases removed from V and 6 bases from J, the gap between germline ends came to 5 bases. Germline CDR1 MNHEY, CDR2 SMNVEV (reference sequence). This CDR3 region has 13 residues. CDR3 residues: CASSLTANSPLHF. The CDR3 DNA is TGTGCCAGCAGTTTAACAGCTAATTCACCCCTCCACTTT.

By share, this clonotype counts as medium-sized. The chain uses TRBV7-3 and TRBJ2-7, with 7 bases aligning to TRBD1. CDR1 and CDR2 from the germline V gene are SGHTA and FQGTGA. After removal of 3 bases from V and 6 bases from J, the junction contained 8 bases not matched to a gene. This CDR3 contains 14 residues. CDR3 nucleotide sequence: TGTGCCAGCAGCTTTCAGACAGGGTCCAGCGAGCAGTACTTC. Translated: CASSFQTGSSEQYF.

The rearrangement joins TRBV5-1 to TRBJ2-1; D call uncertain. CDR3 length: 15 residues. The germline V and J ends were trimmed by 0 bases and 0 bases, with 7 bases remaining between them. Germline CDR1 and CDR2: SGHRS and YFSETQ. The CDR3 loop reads CASSLVEPSYNEQFF. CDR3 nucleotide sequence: TGCGCCAGCAGCTTGGTCGAACCCTCCTACAATGAGCAGTTCTTC. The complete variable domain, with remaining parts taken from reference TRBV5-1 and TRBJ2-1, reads KAGVTQTPRYLIKTRGQQVTLSCSPISGHRSVSWYQQTPGQGLQFLFEYFSETQRNKGNFPGRFSGRQFSNSRSEMNVSTLELGDSALYLCASSLVEPSYNEQFFGPGTRLTVL.

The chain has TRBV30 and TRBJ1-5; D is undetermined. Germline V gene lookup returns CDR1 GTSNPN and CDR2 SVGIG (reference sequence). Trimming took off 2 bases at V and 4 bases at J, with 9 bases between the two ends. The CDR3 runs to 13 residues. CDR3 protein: CAWSLADNQPQHF. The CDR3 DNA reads TGTGCCTGGAGTCTTGCAGATAATCAGCCCCAGCATTTT. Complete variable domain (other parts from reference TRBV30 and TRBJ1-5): SQTIHQWPATLVQPVGSPLSLECTVEGTSNPNLYWYRQAAGRGLQLLFYSVGIGQISSEVPQNLSASRPQDRQFILSSKKLLLSDSGFYLCAWSLADNQPQHFGDGTRLSIL.

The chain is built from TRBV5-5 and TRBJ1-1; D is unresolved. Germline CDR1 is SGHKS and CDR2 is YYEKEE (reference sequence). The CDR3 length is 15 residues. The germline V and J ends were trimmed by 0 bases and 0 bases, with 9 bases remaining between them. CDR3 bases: TGTGCCAGCAGCTTGGCCGGGGATTTGAACACTGAAGCTTTCTTT. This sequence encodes CASSLAGDLNTEAFF.

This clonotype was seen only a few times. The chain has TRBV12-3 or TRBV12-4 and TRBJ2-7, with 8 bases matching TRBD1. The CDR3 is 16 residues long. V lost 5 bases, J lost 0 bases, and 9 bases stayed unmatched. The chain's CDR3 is CASSPSGQGRSYEQYF. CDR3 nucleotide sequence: TGTGCCAGCAGTCCTTCCGGACAGGGACGCTCCTACGAGCAGTACTTC.

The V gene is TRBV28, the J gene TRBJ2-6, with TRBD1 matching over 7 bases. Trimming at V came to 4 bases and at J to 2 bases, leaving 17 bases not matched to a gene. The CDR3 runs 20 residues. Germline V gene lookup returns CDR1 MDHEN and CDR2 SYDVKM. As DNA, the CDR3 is TGTGCCAGCAGTTCCTTTCAGACAGGGCCCTTGATGGCTGGGGCCAACGTCCTGACTTTC. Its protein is CASSSFQTGPLMAGANVLTF.

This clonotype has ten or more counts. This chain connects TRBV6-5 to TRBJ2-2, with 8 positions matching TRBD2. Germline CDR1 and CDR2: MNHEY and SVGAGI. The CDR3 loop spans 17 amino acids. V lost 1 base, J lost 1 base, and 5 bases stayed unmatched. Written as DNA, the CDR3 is TGTGCCAGCAGTTACTTAGTTAGCGGGGTGAACACCGGGGAGCTGTTTTTT. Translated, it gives CASSYLVSGVNTGELFF.

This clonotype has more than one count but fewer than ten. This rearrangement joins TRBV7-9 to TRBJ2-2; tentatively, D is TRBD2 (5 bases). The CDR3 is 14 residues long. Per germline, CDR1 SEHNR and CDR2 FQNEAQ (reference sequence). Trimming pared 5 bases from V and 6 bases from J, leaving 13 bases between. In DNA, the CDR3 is TGTGCCAGCAGCCCCCCGGAGGAGGCCGGGGAGCTGTTTTTT. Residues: CASSPPEEAGELFF.

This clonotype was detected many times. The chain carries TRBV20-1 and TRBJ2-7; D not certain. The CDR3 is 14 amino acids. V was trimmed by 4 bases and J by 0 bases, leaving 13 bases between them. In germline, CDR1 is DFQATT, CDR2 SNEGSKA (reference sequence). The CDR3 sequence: CSAKNLWTSYEQYF. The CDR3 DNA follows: TGCAGTGCTAAAAACCTTTGGACCTCCTACGAGCAGTACTTC.

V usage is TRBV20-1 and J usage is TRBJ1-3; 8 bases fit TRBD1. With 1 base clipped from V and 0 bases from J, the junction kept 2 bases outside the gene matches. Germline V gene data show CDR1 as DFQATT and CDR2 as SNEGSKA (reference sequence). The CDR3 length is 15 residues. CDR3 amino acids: CSARGQGNSGNTIYF. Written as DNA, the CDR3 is TGCAGTGCTAGAGGACAGGGGAACTCTGGAAACACCATATATTTT.

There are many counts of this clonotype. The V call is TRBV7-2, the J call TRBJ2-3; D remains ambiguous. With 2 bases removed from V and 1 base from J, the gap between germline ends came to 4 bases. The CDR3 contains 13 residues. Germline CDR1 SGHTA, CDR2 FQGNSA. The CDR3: CASSLLGTDTQYF. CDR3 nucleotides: TGTGCCAGCAGCTTACTAGGCACAGATACGCAGTATTTT.